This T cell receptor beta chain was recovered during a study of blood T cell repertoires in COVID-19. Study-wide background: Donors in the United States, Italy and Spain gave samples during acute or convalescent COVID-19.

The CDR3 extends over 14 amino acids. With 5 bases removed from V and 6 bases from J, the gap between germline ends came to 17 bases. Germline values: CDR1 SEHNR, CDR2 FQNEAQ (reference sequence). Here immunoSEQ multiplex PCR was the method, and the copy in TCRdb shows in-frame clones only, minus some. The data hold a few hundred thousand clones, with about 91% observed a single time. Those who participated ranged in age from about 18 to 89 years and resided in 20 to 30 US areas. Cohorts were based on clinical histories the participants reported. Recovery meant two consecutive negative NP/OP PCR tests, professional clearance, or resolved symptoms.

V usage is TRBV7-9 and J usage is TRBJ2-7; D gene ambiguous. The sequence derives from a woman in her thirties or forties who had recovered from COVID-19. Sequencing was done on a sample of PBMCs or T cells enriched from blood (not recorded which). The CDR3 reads CASSPTFTPTEQYF. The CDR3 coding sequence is TGTGCCAGCAGCCCAACTTTTACGCCTACCGAGCAGTACTTC.